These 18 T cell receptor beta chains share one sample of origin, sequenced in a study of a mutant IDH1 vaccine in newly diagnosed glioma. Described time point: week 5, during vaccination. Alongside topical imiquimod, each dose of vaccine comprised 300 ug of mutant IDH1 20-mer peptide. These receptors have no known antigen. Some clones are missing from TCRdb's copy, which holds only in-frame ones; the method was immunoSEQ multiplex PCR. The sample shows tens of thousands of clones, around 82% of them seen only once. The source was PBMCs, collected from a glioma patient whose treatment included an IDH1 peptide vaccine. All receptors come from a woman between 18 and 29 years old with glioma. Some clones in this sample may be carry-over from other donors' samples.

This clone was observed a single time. The CDR3 loop is CASSLALGGTGELFF. Here the CDR3 DNA reads TGCGCCAGCAGCTTGGCTCTGGGTGGTACCGGGGAGCTGTTTTTT. The gene calls are TRBV5-1 and TRBJ2-2; D call uncertain. The CDR3 length is 15 residues. V lost 0 bases and J 5 bases, leaving 11 bases between the germline ends. Germline V lookup: CDR1 SGHRS, CDR2 YFSETQ.

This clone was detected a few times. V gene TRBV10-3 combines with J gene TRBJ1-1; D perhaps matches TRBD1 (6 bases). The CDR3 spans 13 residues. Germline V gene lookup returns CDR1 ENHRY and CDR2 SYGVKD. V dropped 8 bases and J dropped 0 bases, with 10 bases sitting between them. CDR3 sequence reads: CAIHQGMNTEAFF. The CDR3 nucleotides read TGTGCCATCCACCAGGGGATGAACACTGAAGCTTTCTTT.

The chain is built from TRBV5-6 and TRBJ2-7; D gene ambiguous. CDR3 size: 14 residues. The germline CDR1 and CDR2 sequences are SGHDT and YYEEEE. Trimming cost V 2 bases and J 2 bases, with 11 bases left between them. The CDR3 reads CASSFWQTPYEQYF. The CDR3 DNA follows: TGTGCCAGCAGCTTCTGGCAGACCCCCTACGAGCAGTACTTC.

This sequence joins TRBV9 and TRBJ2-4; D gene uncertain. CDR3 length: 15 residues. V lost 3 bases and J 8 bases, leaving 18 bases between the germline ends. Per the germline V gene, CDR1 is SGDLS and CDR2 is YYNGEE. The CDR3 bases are TGTGCCAGCAGCGCCCAAGGGTCCACTGGGGACATTCAGTACTTC. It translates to CASSAQGSTGDIQYF.

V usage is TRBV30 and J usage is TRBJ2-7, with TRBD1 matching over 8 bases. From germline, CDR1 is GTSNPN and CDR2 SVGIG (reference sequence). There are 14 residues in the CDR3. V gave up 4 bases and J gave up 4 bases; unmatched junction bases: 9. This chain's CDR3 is CAWTEGTGLYEQYF. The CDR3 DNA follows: TGTGCCTGGACCGAGGGGACAGGCCTTTACGAGCAGTACTTC.

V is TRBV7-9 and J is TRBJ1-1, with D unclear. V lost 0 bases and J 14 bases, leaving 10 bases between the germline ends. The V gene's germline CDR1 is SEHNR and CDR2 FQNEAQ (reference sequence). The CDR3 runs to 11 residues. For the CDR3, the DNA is TGTGCCAGCAGCTTAGCAGGGATAGGGTTCTTT. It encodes CASSLAGIGFF.

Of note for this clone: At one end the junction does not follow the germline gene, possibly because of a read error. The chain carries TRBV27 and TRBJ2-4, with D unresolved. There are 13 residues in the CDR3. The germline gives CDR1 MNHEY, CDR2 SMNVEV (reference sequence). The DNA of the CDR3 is TGTGCCAGCGGTTTATTGGGCAAAAACATTCAGTACTTC. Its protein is CASGLLGKNIQYF.

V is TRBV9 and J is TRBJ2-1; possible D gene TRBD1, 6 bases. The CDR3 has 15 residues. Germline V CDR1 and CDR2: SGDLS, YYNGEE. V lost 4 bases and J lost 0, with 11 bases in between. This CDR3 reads CASSQTGISYNEQFF. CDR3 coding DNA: TGTGCCAGCAGCCAAACAGGGATCTCCTACAATGAGCAGTTCTTC.

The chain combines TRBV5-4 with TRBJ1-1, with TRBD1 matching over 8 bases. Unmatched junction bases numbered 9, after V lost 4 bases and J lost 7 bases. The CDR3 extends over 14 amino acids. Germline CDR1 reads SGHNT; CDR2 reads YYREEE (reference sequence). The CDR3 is CASSMAGGAGEAFF. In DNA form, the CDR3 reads TGTGCCAGCAGCATGGCAGGGGGCGCAGGTGAAGCTTTCTTT.

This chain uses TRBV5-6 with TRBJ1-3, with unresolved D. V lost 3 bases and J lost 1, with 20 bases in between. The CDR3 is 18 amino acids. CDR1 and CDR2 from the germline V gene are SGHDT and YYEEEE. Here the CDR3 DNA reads TGTGCCAGCAGCTCATACACCCATACCCCCATATCTGGAAACACCATATATTTT. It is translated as CASSSYTHTPISGNTIYF.

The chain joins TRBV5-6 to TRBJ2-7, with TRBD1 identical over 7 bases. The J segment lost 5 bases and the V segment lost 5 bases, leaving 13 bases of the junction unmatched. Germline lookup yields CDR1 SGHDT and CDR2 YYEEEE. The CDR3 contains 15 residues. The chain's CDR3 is CASSFTGTVVHEQYF. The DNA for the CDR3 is TGTGCCAGCAGTTTTACCGGGACAGTGGTCCACGAGCAGTACTTC.

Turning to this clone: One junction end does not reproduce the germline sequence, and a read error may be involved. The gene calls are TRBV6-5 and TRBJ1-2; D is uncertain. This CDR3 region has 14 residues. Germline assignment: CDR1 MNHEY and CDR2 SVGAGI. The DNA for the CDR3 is TGTGCCAGCAGTTACTCGGTGCTATTGCCCCACCTCGATTTC. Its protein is CASSYSVLLPHLDF.

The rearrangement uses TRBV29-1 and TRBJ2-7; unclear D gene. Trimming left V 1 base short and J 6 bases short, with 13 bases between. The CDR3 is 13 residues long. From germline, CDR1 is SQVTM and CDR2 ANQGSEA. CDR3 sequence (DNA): TGCAGCGTTGAAGGCCAGCAGGTTACCGAGCAGTACTTC. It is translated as CSVEGQQVTEQYF.

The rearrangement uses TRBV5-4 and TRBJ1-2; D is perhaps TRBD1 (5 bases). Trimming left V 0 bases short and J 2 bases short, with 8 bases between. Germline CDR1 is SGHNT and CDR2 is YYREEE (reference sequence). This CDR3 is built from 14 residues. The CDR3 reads CASSLDRQNYGYTF. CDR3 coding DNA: TGTGCCAGCAGCTTGGACCGACAGAACTATGGCTACACCTTC.

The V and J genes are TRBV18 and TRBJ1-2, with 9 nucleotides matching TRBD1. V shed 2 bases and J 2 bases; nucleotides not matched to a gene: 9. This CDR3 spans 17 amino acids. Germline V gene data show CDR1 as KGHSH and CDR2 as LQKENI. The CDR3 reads CASSPSYWDRANYGYTF. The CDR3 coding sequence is TGTGCCAGCTCACCAAGTTATTGGGACAGGGCGAACTATGGCTACACCTTC. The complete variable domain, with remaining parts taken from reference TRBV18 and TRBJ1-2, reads NAGVMQNPRHLVRRRGQEARLRCSPMKGHSHVYWYRQLPEEGLKFMVYLQKENIIDESGMPKERFSAEFPKEGPSILRIQQVVRGDSAAYFCASSPSYWDRANYGYTFGSGTRLTVV.

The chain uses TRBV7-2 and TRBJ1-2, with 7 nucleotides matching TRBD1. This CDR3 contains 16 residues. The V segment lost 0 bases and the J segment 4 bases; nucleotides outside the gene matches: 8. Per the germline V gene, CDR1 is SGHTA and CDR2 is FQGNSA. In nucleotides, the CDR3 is TGTGCCAGCAGCTTAGCATTAGGGGGCATCTCCTATGGCTACACCTTC. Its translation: CASSLALGGISYGYTF.

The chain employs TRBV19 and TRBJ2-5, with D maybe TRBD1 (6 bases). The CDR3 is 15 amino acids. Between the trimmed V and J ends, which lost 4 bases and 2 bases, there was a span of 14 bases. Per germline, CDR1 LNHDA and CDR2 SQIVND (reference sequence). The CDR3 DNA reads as TGTGCCAGTAGTACCCGGGACATTCAACAAGAGACCCAGTACTTC. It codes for CASSTRDIQQETQYF.

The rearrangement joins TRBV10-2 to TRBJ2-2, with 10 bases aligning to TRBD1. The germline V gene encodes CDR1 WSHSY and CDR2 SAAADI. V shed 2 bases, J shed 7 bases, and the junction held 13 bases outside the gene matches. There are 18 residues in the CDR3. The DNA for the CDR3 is TGCGCCAGCAGTGAGCTCGATGGGGACAGGGGTCTGGTCGGGGAGCTGTTTTTT. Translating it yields CASSELDGDRGLVGELFF.